This T cell receptor beta chain was recovered during a study of vaccination and CD4 T cells after COVID-19. This clonotype was found a few times. Antigen specificity is unknown. The CDR3 is made up of 13 amino acids. Trimming took 5 bases from V and 3 from J, leaving 11 bases between them. The V gene's germline CDR1 is MNHEY and CDR2 SVGEGT. Treatment reported: roughly 11-day PBMC culture with coronavirus spike peptide pools or control peptides (ViraFEST assay). Cultured CD4+ T-cell DNA underwent Oncomine TCR Beta short-read sequencing. MiXCR was run by TCRdb on the PCR reads, yielding one entry per CDR3 protein. The sample holds some 15,000 distinct CDR3 sequences, about 28% seen once.

Sequenced material: cultured CD4+ T cells from blood. The J gene is TRBJ2-7, the V gene TRBV6-2 or TRBV6-3; TRBD2 is a possible D gene (6 bases). The clonotype was recovered from a human donor with COVID-19. CDR3 DNA: TGTGCCAGCAGTCGCTACGGGGGCTACGAGCAGTACTTC. Translating it yields CASSRYGGYEQYF.